This TCR beta chain came from a study of blood T cell repertoires in COVID-19. Study-level background: The origin of the acute and convalescent COVID-19 samples was the United States, Italy and Spain.

In the original workflow: Nucleated cell number was recorded as an estimate derived from reference gene primer amplification. Assay: immunoSEQ multiplex PCR; the TCRdb copy retains only in-frame clones and omits some. V and J calls plus clone size are reproduced from that table; the DNA served to infer D and trimming. Here the sample spans nearly 80,000 clones, around 83% being singletons. CDR3 length: 14 residues. V was clipped by 5 bases and J by 5 bases; unmatched bases: 9. CDR1 is LGHDT and CDR2 is YNNKEL in the germline V gene (reference sequence). The sequence was obtained from a woman in her 70s with acute or convalescent COVID-19. The sample was peripheral blood. V and J are TRBV3-1 (or the pseudogene TRBV3-2) and TRBJ2-7, with 7 bases that match TRBD2. The CDR3 loop is CASSFRTSGDEQYF. The DNA of the CDR3 is TGTGCCAGCAGCTTCCGGACTAGTGGTGACGAGCAGTACTTC.